These 10 T cell receptor beta chains originate from one sample sequenced in a study of early T cells in non-severe SARS-CoV-2 infection. TCRdb processed the 5' RACE reads anew with MiXCR; each CDR3 protein has one entry. This sample carries 75,000 to 80,000 distinct CDR3 sequences, 16% of them seen once, and the ten largest clones take about 3.1%. Specimen: whole blood. The receptors stem from an adult who was a healthcare worker with PCR-confirmed SARS-CoV-2 infection or an uninfected control (not recorded which).

The rearrangement links TRBV2 to TRBJ1-1; 10 bases are a match to TRBD1. The CDR3 runs to 13 residues. V lost 7 bases and J lost 6; bases outside the gene matches: 5. Germline-derived CDR1 and CDR2 are SNHLY and FYNNEI. CDR3 sequence: CASMGQGLPEAFF. The DNA for the CDR3 is TGTGCCAGCATGGGACAGGGGTTGCCTGAAGCTTTCTTT. The full variable domain, completed using reference TRBV2 and TRBJ1-1, is EPEVTQTPSHQVTQMGQEVILRCVPISNHLYFYWYRQILGQKVEFLVSFYNNEISEKSEIFDDQFSVERPDGSNFTLKIRSTKLEDSAMYFCASMGQGLPEAFFGQGTRLTVV.

The chain carries TRBV7-2 and TRBJ1-2; D is perhaps TRBD1 (5 bases). CDR3 length equals 15 residues. From germline, CDR1 is SGHTA and CDR2 FQGNSA. V lost 1 base and J 3 bases, leaving 12 bases between the germline ends. CDR3 bases: TGTGCCAGCAGCTTAGTCGCAGGGACGGACTATGGCTACACCTTC. Its translation: CASSLVAGTDYGYTF.

This clonotype showed up just a few times. V is TRBV11-1 and J is TRBJ2-7; 14 bases are a match to TRBD2. The germline CDR1 and CDR2 sequences are SGHAT and FQDESV (reference sequence). V lost 3 bases to trimming and J lost 4 bases; unmatched junction nucleotides: 2. The CDR3 has 15 amino acids. The CDR3, as DNA: TGTGCCAGCAGCTTCGGGACTAGCGGGAGATACGAGCAGTACTTC. The encoded protein is CASSFGTSGRYEQYF.

This sequence joins TRBV28 and TRBJ2-1; 9 positions agree with TRBD1. There are 15 residues in the CDR3. V lost 6 bases to trimming and J lost 9 bases; unmatched junction nucleotides: 12. Germline assignment: CDR1 MDHEN and CDR2 SYDVKM. CDR3 in amino acids: CASSFGDRAHGEQFF. The DNA for the CDR3 is TGTGCCAGCAGCTTCGGGGACAGGGCTCATGGTGAGCAGTTCTTC.

The chain uses TRBV3-1 and TRBJ2-7, with D perhaps matching TRBD1 or TRBD2 (5 bases each). V dropped 1 base and J dropped 4 bases, with 20 bases sitting between them. There are 17 residues in the CDR3. The V gene's germline CDR1 is LGHDT and CDR2 YNNKEL (reference sequence). The CDR3 loop reads CASSQGSLGPGYYEQYF. The CDR3 DNA is TGTGCCAGCAGCCAAGGATCCTTGGGACCGGGGTATTACGAGCAGTACTTC.

The chain uses TRBV14 and TRBJ2-3; 8 positions match TRBD1. Germline V gene sequence: CDR1 SGHDN, CDR2 FVKESK. Unmatched junction bases numbered 5, after V lost 1 base and J lost 2 bases. This CDR3 is 16 amino acids long. In DNA form, the CDR3 reads TGTGCCAGCAGCCAAGCTAGGACAGGGCTCACAGATACGCAGTATTTT. Translating gives CASSQARTGLTDTQYF.

This clonotype was observed at least ten times. The J gene is TRBJ1-3, the V gene TRBV29-1; possible D gene TRBD1, 6 bases. The V end was cut by 4 bases, the J end by 1 base, with 11 bases between. The length of the CDR3 is 14 residues. CDR1 SQVTM and CDR2 ANQGSEA come from the germline V gene. Written as DNA, the CDR3 is TGCAGCGTTGGCCTTGGACAGTCTGGAAACACCATATATTTT. It encodes CSVGLGQSGNTIYF.

The V gene is TRBV20-1, the J gene TRBJ2-5, with D unresolved. Looked up from germline, CDR1 is DFQATT and CDR2 is SNEGSKA (reference sequence). The CDR3 is 12 residues long. V was cut by 2 bases and J by 5 bases, with 9 bases left in between. The CDR3: CSARPTAETQYF. In DNA form, the CDR3 reads TGCAGTGCTAGACCTACCGCGGAGACCCAGTACTTC.

The rearrangement joins TRBV29-1 to TRBJ1-4; 7 bases map to TRBD1. The germline CDR1 and CDR2 sequences are SQVTM and ANQGSEA. V was pared by 6 bases and J by 8 bases, with 6 bases of the junction left unmatched. The CDR3 contains 12 residues. The CDR3: CSVGQFSEKLFF. The CDR3 DNA is TGCAGCGTGGGACAGTTTTCCGAAAAACTGTTTTTT.

V gene TRBV5-8 combines with J gene TRBJ2-1; D is undetermined. With 4 bases removed from V and 12 bases from J, the gap between germline ends came to 14 bases. CDR1 and CDR2 (germline): SGHTS, YDEGEE. The CDR3 has 12 amino acids. The CDR3 DNA follows: TGTGCCAGCAGCCCCGGTGGATGGGGGCAGTTCTTC. Translating gives CASSPGGWGQFF.